The rows below give T cell receptor beta chains drawn from one sample of a study of blood T cell repertoires in COVID-19. The table came from immunoSEQ multiplex PCR; TCRdb's copy has only in-frame clones and leaves some out. Of roughly 97,000 clones listed, roughly 82% are singletons. The source material was peripheral blood. These receptor sequences come from a man in his 60s with acute or convalescent COVID-19. Each CDR3 is given with its conserved first and last residue. A D gene is named only where the DNA matches it firmly. Size is omitted from some rows. Given values are once, few, many or a class for expanded clones.

NA TRBD1 TRBJ1-2 TRBV19 TGTGCCAGTAGTAAAAGACAGGGATTCGGTGGCTACACCTTC CASSKRQGFGGYTF
once TRBD1 TRBJ1-2 TRBV30 TGTGCCTGGAGCCCGACAGGGGAAGGCGGCTACACCTTC CAWSPTGEGGYTF
NA NA TRBJ2-3 TRBV2 TGTGCCAGCAGTGTTCATGTCCGGGAAGCAGATACGCAGTATTTT CASSVHVREADTQYF
NA NA TRBJ2-7 TRBV3-1/TRBV3-2 TGTGCCAGCAGCTTGGACAGAAGCTCCTACGAGCAGTACTTC CASSLDRSSYEQYF
NA NA TRBJ1-2 TRBV6-2/TRBV6-3 TGTGCCAGCAGTTTCCGCGCGGGGTATGGCTACACCTTC CASSFRAGYGYTF
NA NA TRBJ1-5 TRBV7-8 TGTGCCAGCAGTCGTTATAGCAATCAGCCCCAGCATTTT CASSRYSNQPQHF
NA NA TRBJ1-1 TRBV13 TGTGCCAGCAGCTTAGAACAGGGGAACACTGAAGCTTTCTTT CASSLEQGNTEAFF
NA NA TRBJ1-4 TRBV4-2 TGTGCCAGCAGCCAAGAAGGAGCAACTAATGAAAAACTGTTTTTT CASSQEGATNEKLFF
few NA TRBJ1-2 TRBV28 TGTGCCAGCAGCAGGGAAGAGAACTATGGCTACACCTTC CASSREENYGYTF
NA TRBD2 TRBJ2-6 TRBV5-8 TGTGCCAGCAGCTTTCTAGCGGGGGTGTCCTCTGGGGCCAACGTCCTGACTTTC CASSFLAGVSSGANVLTF
once NA TRBJ2-7 TRBV28 TGTGCCAGCAGTTTATGGGCAGGGAACTCCTACGAGCAGTACTTC CASSLWAGNSYEQYF
NA NA TRBJ1-1 TRBV21-1 TGTGCCAGCCGAAGCGACAGGGACAGGGAGAACACTGAAGCTTTCTTT CASRSDRDRENTEAFF
NA TRBD1 TRBJ1-2 TRBV3-1/TRBV3-2 TGTGCCAGCAGCCCCGGACAGGGCGACTATGGCTACACCTTC CASSPGQGDYGYTF
NA NA TRBJ1-1 TRBV18 TGTGCCAGCTCACCAGTAACCGCAGGCCCCGAGGGCACTGAAGCTTTCTTT CASSPVTAGPEGTEAFF
NA NA TRBJ1-1 TRBV28 TGTGCCAGCAGTTTCCTCGGGGGGACCGACGGGCTGAACACTGAAGCTTTCTTT CASSFLGGTDGLNTEAFF
NA TRBD2 TRBJ2-7 TRBV5-4 TGTGCCAGCAGCCCCATATCGGGCGGGAGGGCCACCGAGCAGTACTTC CASSPISGGRATEQYF
NA NA TRBJ1-1 TRBV7-2 TGTGCCAGCAGCCCACGACAGGTGAACACTGAAGCTTTCTTT CASSPRQVNTEAFF
NA NA TRBJ1-6 TRBV12-3/TRBV12-4 TGTGCCAGCAGTTATCGACAGAATTCACCCCTCCACTTT CASSYRQNSPLHF
NA NA TRBJ1-3 TRBV6-5 TGTGCCAGCAGTTACGCGGGGGCCTCTGGAAACACCATATATTTT CASSYAGASGNTIYF
NA NA TRBJ1-2 TRBV5-8 TGTGCCAGCAGTTTTTCCAGACTGAACTATGGCTACACCTTC CASSFSRLNYGYTF
NA NA TRBJ1-2 TRBV30 TGTGCCTGGACCCCAGGCGGGTATGGCTACACCTTC CAWTPGGYGYTF